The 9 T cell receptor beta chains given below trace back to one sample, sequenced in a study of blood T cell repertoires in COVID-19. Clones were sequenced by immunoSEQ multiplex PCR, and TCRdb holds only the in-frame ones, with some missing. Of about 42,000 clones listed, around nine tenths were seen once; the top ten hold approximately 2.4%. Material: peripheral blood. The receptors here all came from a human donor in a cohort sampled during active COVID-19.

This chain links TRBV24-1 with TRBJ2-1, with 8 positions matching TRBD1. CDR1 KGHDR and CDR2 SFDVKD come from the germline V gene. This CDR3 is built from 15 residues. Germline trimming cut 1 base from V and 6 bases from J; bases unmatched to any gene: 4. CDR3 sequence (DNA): TGTGCCACCAGTGATTTCGGGACAGGAGGCAATGAGCAGTTCTTC. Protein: CATSDFGTGGNEQFF.

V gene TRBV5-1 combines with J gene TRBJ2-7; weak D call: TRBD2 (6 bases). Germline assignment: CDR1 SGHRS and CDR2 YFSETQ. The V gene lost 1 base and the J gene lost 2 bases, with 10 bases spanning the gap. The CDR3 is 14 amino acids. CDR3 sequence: CASSLIGGPYEQYF. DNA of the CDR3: TGCGCCAGCAGCTTGATCGGAGGGCCCTACGAGCAGTACTTC.

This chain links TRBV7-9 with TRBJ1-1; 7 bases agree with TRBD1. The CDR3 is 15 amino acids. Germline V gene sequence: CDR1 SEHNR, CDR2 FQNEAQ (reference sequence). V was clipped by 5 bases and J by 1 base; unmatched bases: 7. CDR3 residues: CASSGRQGKNTEAFF. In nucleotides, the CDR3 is TGTGCCAGCAGCGGGCGACAGGGCAAGAACACTGAAGCTTTCTTT. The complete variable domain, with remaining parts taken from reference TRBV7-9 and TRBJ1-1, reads DTGVSQNPRHKITKRGQNVTFRCDPISEHNRLYWYRQTLGQGPEFLTYFQNEAQLEKSRLLSDRFSAERPKGSFSTLEIQRTEQGDSAMYLCASSGRQGKNTEAFFGQGTRLTVV.

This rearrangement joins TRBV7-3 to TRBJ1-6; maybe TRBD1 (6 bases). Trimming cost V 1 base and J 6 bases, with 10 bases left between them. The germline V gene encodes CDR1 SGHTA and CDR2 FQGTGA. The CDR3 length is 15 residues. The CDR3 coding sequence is TGTGCCAGCAGCTTAATGGCACAGGGTAATTCACCCCTCCACTTT. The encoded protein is CASSLMAQGNSPLHF.

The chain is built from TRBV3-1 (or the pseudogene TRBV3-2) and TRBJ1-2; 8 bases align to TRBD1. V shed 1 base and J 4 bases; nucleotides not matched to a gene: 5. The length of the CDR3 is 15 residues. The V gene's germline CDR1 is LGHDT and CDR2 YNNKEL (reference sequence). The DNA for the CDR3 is TGTGCCAGCAGCCAAGGGACAGGGAGAATCTATGGCTACACCTTC. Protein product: CASSQGTGRIYGYTF.

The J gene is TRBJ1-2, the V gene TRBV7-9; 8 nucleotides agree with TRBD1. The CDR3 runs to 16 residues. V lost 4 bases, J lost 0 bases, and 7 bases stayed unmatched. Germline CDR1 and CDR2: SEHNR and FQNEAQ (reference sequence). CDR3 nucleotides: TGTGCCAGCAGCTCCGGGACAGGCGGTTCTAACTATGGCTACACCTTC. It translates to CASSSGTGGSNYGYTF.

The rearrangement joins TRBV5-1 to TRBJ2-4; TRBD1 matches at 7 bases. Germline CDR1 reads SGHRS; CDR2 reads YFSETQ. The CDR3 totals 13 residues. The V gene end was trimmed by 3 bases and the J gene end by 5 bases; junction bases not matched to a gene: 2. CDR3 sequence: CASSSTGENIQYF. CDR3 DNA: TGCGCCAGCAGCTCTACAGGGGAAAACATTCAGTACTTC. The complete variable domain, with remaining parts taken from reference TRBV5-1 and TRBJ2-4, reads KAGVTQTPRYLIKTRGQQVTLSCSPISGHRSVSWYQQTPGQGLQFLFEYFSETQRNKGNFPGRFSGRQFSNSRSEMNVSTLELGDSALYLCASSSTGENIQYFGAGTRLSVL.

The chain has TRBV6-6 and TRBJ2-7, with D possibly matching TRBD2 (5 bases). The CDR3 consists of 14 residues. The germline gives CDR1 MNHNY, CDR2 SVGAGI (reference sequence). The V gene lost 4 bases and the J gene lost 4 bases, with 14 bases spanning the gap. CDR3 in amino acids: CASSSTRLDYEQYF. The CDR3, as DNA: TGTGCCAGCAGTTCCACTAGACTTGATTACGAGCAGTACTTC.

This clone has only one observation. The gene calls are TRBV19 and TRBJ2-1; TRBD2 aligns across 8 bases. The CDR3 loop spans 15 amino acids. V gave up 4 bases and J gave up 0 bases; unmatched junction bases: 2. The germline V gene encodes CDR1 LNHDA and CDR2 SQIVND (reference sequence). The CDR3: CASSTRGGSYNEQFF. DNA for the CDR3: TGTGCCAGTAGTACTCGGGGGGGCTCCTACAATGAGCAGTTCTTC.